These T cell receptor beta chains were read from a single sample in a study of cytomegalovirus exposure and HLA in healthy donors. The method was immunoSEQ multiplex PCR; TCRdb's version includes in-frame clones alone and lacks a portion of them. The table lists roughly 200,000 clones, 86% of them singletons. The material sequenced was PBMCs. These receptors were collected from a woman aged 30 to 39 in good health and CMV-seronegative. Both conserved end residues are part of each CDR3. D genes are given only for firm matches. Clone size is stated in some rows and not others, as once, few, many or a class when expanded.

J: TRBJ2-3
D: NA
size: NA
V: TRBV7-9
DNA: TGTGCCAGCAGCCTAAACCTGGACAGTAGAGATACGCAGTATTTT
CDR3: CASSLNLDSRDTQYF

J: TRBJ2-2
D: TRBD2
size: NA
V: TRBV5-4
DNA: TGTGCCAGCAGTCGCGGGGGGGGCGGGAAGAACACCGGGGAGCTGTTTTTT
CDR3: CASSRGGGGKNTGELFF

J: TRBJ2-1
D: NA
size: NA
V: TRBV9
DNA: TGTGCCAGCAGCGTAGCAGGGTCCAATGAGCAGTTCTTC
CDR3: CASSVAGSNEQFF

J: TRBJ2-5
D: NA
size: NA
V: TRBV5-1
DNA: TGCGCCAGCAGCTTCCTCGGGACAAGGGAGGAGACCCAGTACTTC
CDR3: CASSFLGTREETQYF

J: TRBJ1-1
D: TRBD1
size: NA
V: TRBV28
DNA: TGTGCCAGCAGTCGACAGGGGAACACTGAAGCTTTCTTT
CDR3: CASSRQGNTEAFF

J: TRBJ2-3
D: NA
size: NA
V: TRBV11-3
DNA: TGTGCCAGCAGCTTGTTCCCTAGAGGCACAGATACGCAGTATTTT
CDR3: CASSLFPRGTDTQYF

J: TRBJ1-1
D: NA
size: NA
V: TRBV29-1
DNA: TGCAGCGTTTTAGAGGACAGAAACACTGAAGCTTTCTTT
CDR3: CSVLEDRNTEAFF

J: TRBJ2-7
D: NA
size: NA
V: TRBV28
DNA: TGTGCCAGCAGTCAATTGGGGGGACGTTACGAGCAGTACTTC
CDR3: CASSQLGGRYEQYF

J: TRBJ2-1
D: TRBD2
size: NA
V: TRBV6-5
DNA: TGTGCCAGCATGCAGCGGGGGCTTGGGTACAATGAGCAGTTCTTC
CDR3: CASMQRGLGYNEQFF

J: TRBJ1-1
D: NA
size: once
V: TRBV7-9
DNA: TGTGCCAGCAGCCGCGCCGGGACTGTAAGTGAAGCTTTCTTT
CDR3: CASSRAGTVSEAFF

J: TRBJ2-5
D: NA
size: NA
V: TRBV5-4
DNA: TGTGCCAGCAGCTGGTCCCGGGAGACCCAGTACTTC
CDR3: CASSWSRETQYF

J: TRBJ2-7
D: NA
size: NA
V: TRBV5-1
DNA: TGCGCCAGCAGCTTGAGTGGGGGGATCTCCTACGAGCAGTACTTC
CDR3: CASSLSGGISYEQYF

J: TRBJ1-1
D: NA
size: once
V: TRBV7-7
DNA: TGTGCTAGCAGCTTAGTTGTTGGACTCCCAACGAGCACTGAAGCTTTCTTT
CDR3: CASSLVVGLPTSTEAFF

J: TRBJ2-7
D: TRBD1
size: NA
V: TRBV4-2
DNA: TGTGCCAGCAGCCAAGCTCATCGGACAGGGGAAGGCGAGCAGTACTTC
CDR3: CASSQAHRTGEGEQYF

J: TRBJ2-1
D: TRBD2
size: NA
V: TRBV29-1
DNA: TGCAGCGTTCGGACTAGCGGGCCCCCCTGGAATGAGCAGTTCTTC
CDR3: CSVRTSGPPWNEQFF

J: TRBJ2-1
D: NA
size: NA
V: TRBV4-1
DNA: TGCGCCAGCAGCCAAGATATCCGTGACTACCTATACAATGAGCAGTTCTTC
CDR3: CASSQDIRDYLYNEQFF

J: TRBJ2-7
D: NA
size: few
V: TRBV28
DNA: TGTGCCAGCAGTCTAGCGAGACCTCCCTACGAGCAGTACTTC
CDR3: CASSLARPPYEQYF

J: TRBJ1-1
D: NA
size: NA
V: TRBV2
DNA: TGTGCCAGCAGTGAAGTAACAACCAACACTGAAGCTTTCTTT
CDR3: CASSEVTTNTEAFF

J: TRBJ1-1
D: NA
size: NA
V: TRBV19
DNA: TGTGCCAGCACCCCACAGGGTTCGAACACTGAAGCTTTCTTT
CDR3: CASTPQGSNTEAFF

J: TRBJ1-5
D: NA
size: NA
V: TRBV6-1
DNA: TGTGCCAGCAGTGAAGATTGGGGCATCGGCCAGCCCCAGCATTTT
CDR3: CASSEDWGIGQPQHF

J: TRBJ1-5
D: TRBD1
size: NA
V: TRBV5-1
DNA: TGCGCCAGCAGCTTGGGACAGGGGGCGAATCAGCCCCAGCATTTT
CDR3: CASSLGQGANQPQHF

J: TRBJ2-3
D: TRBD2
size: NA
V: TRBV28
DNA: TGTGCCAGCAGTTCCCCGGGGGGGGGCACAGATACGCAGTATTTT
CDR3: CASSSPGGGTDTQYF

J: TRBJ2-2
D: NA
size: NA
V: TRBV27
DNA: TGTGCCAGCAGTTTATCGAGGCTAGCCCCGGTCTCGACCGGGGAGCTGTTTTTT
CDR3: CASSLSRLAPVSTGELFF

J: TRBJ2-7
D: TRBD1
size: NA
V: TRBV10-3
DNA: TGTGCCATCAGTGCGGGACAGAACTCCTACGAGCAGTACTTC
CDR3: CAISAGQNSYEQYF

J: TRBJ2-2
D: NA
size: NA
V: TRBV7-2
DNA: TGTGCCAGCAGCTTAGCTGGGCAGGGTTACGGCACCGGGGAGCTGTTTTTT
CDR3: CASSLAGQGYGTGELFF

J: TRBJ2-1
D: TRBD1
size: NA
V: TRBV5-4
DNA: TGTGCCAGCAGCTTGGCCCGGGGACAGGGTCCCAATGAGCAGTTCTTC
CDR3: CASSLARGQGPNEQFF

J: TRBJ2-7
D: NA
size: NA
V: TRBV5-1
DNA: TGCGCCAGCAGCAACCAGGGGACGGGGACCTACGAGCAGTACTTC
CDR3: CASSNQGTGTYEQYF

J: TRBJ1-1
D: NA
size: NA
V: TRBV5-1
DNA: TGCGCCAGCAGCGCGTGGGAGGGGGAGAACACTGAAGCTTTCTTT
CDR3: CASSAWEGENTEAFF

J: TRBJ2-1
D: NA
size: NA
V: TRBV9
DNA: TGTGCCAGCAGCGTCGATAGCGGACCATACAATGAGCAGTTCTTC
CDR3: CASSVDSGPYNEQFF

J: TRBJ2-5
D: TRBD2
size: NA
V: TRBV28
DNA: TGTGCCAGCAGTTTTGGCGGGAGGGCCAGAGAGACCCAGTACTTC
CDR3: CASSFGGRARETQYF

J: TRBJ1-2
D: NA
size: NA
V: TRBV18
DNA: TGTGCCAGCTCACGACTTTCAGGGGAGCCCTATGGCTACACCTTC
CDR3: CASSRLSGEPYGYTF

J: TRBJ2-5
D: TRBD1
size: NA
V: TRBV5-1
DNA: TGCGCCAGCAGCTTGCAGGGGGCGAGTTGGGAGACCCAGTACTTC
CDR3: CASSLQGASWETQYF

J: TRBJ2-2
D: TRBD2
size: NA
V: TRBV28
DNA: TGTGCCAGCAGTTTAAGGCGGGAGTCTTTCGGGGAGCTGTTTTTT
CDR3: CASSLRRESFGELFF

J: TRBJ2-7
D: TRBD1
size: NA
V: TRBV19
DNA: TGTGCCAGTAGTATGAGACAGGGCTCCGACGAGCAGTACTTC
CDR3: CASSMRQGSDEQYF

J: TRBJ2-7
D: TRBD2
size: once
V: TRBV19
DNA: TGTGCCAGTAGTTATTCCGGGACTAGAGACTACGAGCAGTACTTC
CDR3: CASSYSGTRDYEQYF

J: TRBJ1-1
D: NA
size: NA
V: TRBV5-4
DNA: TGTGCCAGCAGCTCCGACAGGTACACTGAAGCTTTCTTT
CDR3: CASSSDRYTEAFF

J: TRBJ2-2
D: TRBD2
size: NA
V: TRBV7-2
DNA: TGTGCCAGCAGCCGGACTAGCGGGGGGGCGGTGATAGGGGAGCTGTTTTTT
CDR3: CASSRTSGGAVIGELFF

J: TRBJ2-2
D: TRBD2
size: NA
V: TRBV7-7
DNA: TGTGCTAGCAGTTCGGGACTAGCGGGCACCGGGGAGCTGTTTTTT
CDR3: CASSSGLAGTGELFF

J: TRBJ1-1
D: NA
size: once
V: TRBV6-1
DNA: TGTGCCAGCAGTGAAGGCGGAGGTAGGGCGGTGACTGAAGCTTTCTTT
CDR3: CASSEGGGRAVTEAFF

J: TRBJ1-1
D: TRBD1
size: once
V: TRBV2
DNA: TGTGCCAGCGCAGCCGACAGGGGGCGCGGAGGCACTGAAGCTTTCTTT
CDR3: CASAADRGRGGTEAFF

J: TRBJ2-7
D: TRBD2
size: NA
V: TRBV5-1
DNA: TGCGCCAGCAGCTTGGCAAATCTAGCGGGAGGGCAGTACGAGCAGTACTTC
CDR3: CASSLANLAGGQYEQYF

J: TRBJ2-3
D: NA
size: NA
V: TRBV2
DNA: TGTGCCAGCAGTGAAGCTGGGACTCTGCTCAGCACAGATACGCAGTATTTT
CDR3: CASSEAGTLLSTDTQYF

J: TRBJ2-3
D: TRBD1
size: NA
V: TRBV5-1
DNA: TGCGCCAGCAGCACCGGACAGGGGAGCACAGATACGCAGTATTTT
CDR3: CASSTGQGSTDTQYF

J: TRBJ1-2
D: TRBD1
size: once
V: TRBV7-3
DNA: TGTGCCAGCAGCTGTAATCCGGGACAGGGGACTTATGGCTACACCTTC
CDR3: CASSCNPGQGTYGYTF

J: TRBJ2-1
D: NA
size: NA
V: TRBV29-1
DNA: TGCAGCGTTGTTGGGTCGGGACACCTCTACAATGAGCAGTTCTTC
CDR3: CSVVGSGHLYNEQFF

J: TRBJ1-5
D: TRBD1
size: NA
V: TRBV6-6
DNA: TGTGCCAGCAGTTCTAGCAGGGGGATACAGCCCCAGCATTTT
CDR3: CASSSSRGIQPQHF

J: TRBJ2-5
D: NA
size: once
V: TRBV5-1
DNA: TGCGCCAGCAGCCCCGCCTCCGGGAGAGAGACCCAGTACTTC
CDR3: CASSPASGRETQYF

J: TRBJ2-6
D: NA
size: NA
V: TRBV9
DNA: TGTGCCAGCAGCGTATCGGCAGCGAGCTCTGGGGCCAACGTCCTGACTTTC
CDR3: CASSVSAASSGANVLTF

J: TRBJ2-5
D: NA
size: NA
V: TRBV9
DNA: TGTGCCAGCAGCGTAGTTGAGGAGACCCAGTACTTC
CDR3: CASSVVEETQYF

J: TRBJ1-3
D: NA
size: NA
V: TRBV6-6
DNA: TGTGCCAGCAGCCTTGGAAACACCATATATTTT
CDR3: CASSLGNTIYF

J: TRBJ1-6
D: NA
size: NA
V: TRBV5-4
DNA: TGTGCCAGCAGCGACTCCGGATACCATCCACCCCTCCACTTT
CDR3: CASSDSGYHPPLHF

J: TRBJ1-2
D: TRBD1
size: NA
V: TRBV4-1
DNA: TGCGCCAGCAGCCAAGATAGGAGACAGGGGGGTTACTATGGCTACACCTTC
CDR3: CASSQDRRQGGYYGYTF

J: TRBJ2-7
D: TRBD2
size: NA
V: TRBV6-6
DNA: TGTGCCAGCAGCTTCCTAGCGGGGACCTACGAGCAGTACTTC
CDR3: CASSFLAGTYEQYF

J: TRBJ2-1
D: NA
size: NA
V: TRBV2
DNA: TGTGCCAGCAGTGAATCGTTTGGGGGGAACAATGAGCAGTTCTTC
CDR3: CASSESFGGNNEQFF